A single T cell receptor (beta chain) is shown here with its context. Sequencing was performed with immunoSEQ multiplex PCR; in TCRdb, only in-frame clones are kept and a portion is missing. The sample lists 150,000 to 200,000 clones, about 92% occurring once. These data are taken from a study of T cell responses to AZD1222 COVID-19 vaccine. This sequence was found in an adult in good health. Sequencing was performed on peripheral blood, taken on day 0 of AZD1222 vaccination.

The CDR3, as DNA: TGTGCCAGCAGCCCCGGGGGTAGCGGGTCCCGAGGGGAGCAGTACTTC. Amino acid sequence: CASSPGGSGSRGEQYF. This chain links TRBV14 with TRBJ2-7, with 7 bases matching TRBD2. CDR1 SGHDN and CDR2 FVKESK come from the germline V gene. J lost 7 bases, V lost 4 bases, and 16 bases had no gene match. The CDR3 covers 16 residues.